These 13 T cell receptor beta chains were all obtained from the same sample, sequenced in a study of OX40 agonist ivuxolimab in advanced cancers. Profiled with immunoSEQ multiplex PCR; TCRdb holds only in-frame clones, not every one. This table has around 56,000 clones, 86% appearing once. The material was CD4+ or CD8+ T cells sorted from blood, obtained in a trial of the OX40 agonist ivuxolimab. The receptor source for this set is an adult with an advanced solid tumor such as melanoma, head and neck, liver or kidney cancer.

CDR3 loop: CASSGGWLRSSSGNPRSTF. The CDR3 nucleotides are TGTGCCAGCAGTGGGGGTTGGCTCCGTTCTTCGTCCGGAAACCCGAGATCCACCTTC. The gene calls are TRBV6-1 and TRBJ1-2; D is ambiguous. There are 19 residues in the CDR3. Germline V lookup: CDR1 MNHNS, CDR2 SASEGT. The germline V and J ends were trimmed by 4 bases and 13 bases, with 37 bases remaining between them.

The rearrangement links TRBV7-9 to TRBJ1-4; 7 bases line up with TRBD1. With V trimmed by 5 bases and J by 2 bases, 8 bases remained unmatched. Germline V gene data show CDR1 as SEHNR and CDR2 as FQNEAQ (reference sequence). The CDR3 extends over 16 amino acids. The CDR3 coding sequence is TGTGCCAGCAGCCACCCCCGAGGGGGCACTAATGAAAAACTGTTTTTT. This codes for CASSHPRGGTNEKLFF.

In its sample, this clone was seen once. The CDR3 DNA follows: TGTGCCAGCAGCTTTAGAGTGGCTAGCGGGATCTCCTACAATGAGCAGTTCTTC. Translated: CASSFRVASGISYNEQFF. The V gene is TRBV7-2, the J gene TRBJ2-1, with 9 bases fitting TRBD2. The CDR3 sequence is 18 residues long. Germline CDR1 SGHTA, CDR2 FQGNSA. Trimming cost V 3 bases and J 0 bases; bases outside gene matches: 9.

J is TRBJ2-7 and V is TRBV7-9, with TRBD2 matching 16 bases. The germline V gene encodes CDR1 SEHNR and CDR2 FQNEAQ (reference sequence). The J segment lost 6 bases and the V segment lost 1 base, leaving 6 bases of the junction unmatched. The CDR3 covers 17 residues. For the CDR3, the DNA is TGTGCCAGCAGCTTAGGGGGACTAGCGGGAGGGCCGGGCGAGCAGTACTTC. Residues: CASSLGGLAGGPGEQYF.

This clone occurred a few times. The chain recombines TRBV7-8 with TRBJ2-1, with 7 bases aligning to TRBD2. CDR3 length: 14 amino acids. Germline-derived CDR1 and CDR2 are SGHVS and FQNEAQ. V lost 6 bases and J lost 3; bases outside the gene matches: 5. The CDR3 sequence: CASRVAGFYNEQFF. DNA for the CDR3: TGTGCCAGCAGAGTAGCGGGCTTCTACAATGAGCAGTTCTTC.

The V and J genes are TRBV6-5 and TRBJ1-2, with 7 bases identical to TRBD1. The CDR3 is made up of 13 amino acids. Per germline, CDR1 MNHEY and CDR2 SVGAGI. The J segment lost 7 bases and the V segment lost 6 bases, leaving 8 bases of the junction unmatched. CDR3 in DNA: TGTGCCAGCAGCCCCGACAGGGCTGGTGGCTACACCTTC. Translated, it gives CASSPDRAGGYTF.

The rearrangement links TRBV29-1 to TRBJ2-5; D is undetermined. This CDR3 is built from 16 residues. V dropped 0 bases and J dropped 1 base, with 15 bases sitting between them. Germline CDR1 reads SQVTM; CDR2 reads ANQGSEA. CDR3 in DNA: TGCAGCGTTGAAGACTGGCAGTTCCATGCCCAAGAGACCCAGTACTTC. The encoded protein is CSVEDWQFHAQETQYF.

The chain is built from TRBV9 and TRBJ2-3; D remains ambiguous. The CDR3 runs to 14 residues. The germline V gene encodes CDR1 SGDLS and CDR2 YYNGEE. Trimming removed 3 bases at V and 4 bases at J, with 12 bases between. The CDR3 DNA reads as TGTGCCAGCAGCGCGACCGGAGTGCCAGATACGCAGTATTTT. Translation gives CASSATGVPDTQYF.

J is TRBJ2-7 and V is TRBV5-1; 10 bases map to TRBD2. The CDR3 runs 14 residues. CDR1 SGHRS and CDR2 YFSETQ come from the germline V gene. The V and J ends lost 3 bases and 3 bases, in that order; junction bases with no gene match: 3. Written as DNA, the CDR3 is TGCGCCAGCAGCTGGGGGACTAGCGACTACGAGCAGTACTTC. Its protein product is CASSWGTSDYEQYF.

The chain employs TRBV28 and TRBJ2-1; possibly TRBD2 for D (5 bases). Germline V CDR1 and CDR2: MDHEN, SYDVKM. Trimming left V 5 bases short and J 0 bases short, with 14 bases between. The CDR3 contains 16 residues. The CDR3 DNA sequence: TGTGCCAGCAGTACCCAACTAGGGAGCTCCTACAATGAGCAGTTCTTC. It is translated as CASSTQLGSSYNEQFF.

The chain is built from TRBV6-1 and TRBJ2-5, with TRBD2 matching 7 bases. The trim removed 2 bases at V and 2 bases at J, leaving 8 bases unmatched. This CDR3 is 16 amino acids long. From germline, CDR1 is MNHNS and CDR2 SASEGT. The CDR3 bases are TGTGCCAGCAGTGAAATGGGGCTAGCGGCGCAAGAGACCCAGTACTTC. Translation: CASSEMGLAAQETQYF.

The V gene is TRBV7-2, the J gene TRBJ2-1; TRBD2 is a possible D gene (5 bases). With 0 bases removed from V and 3 bases from J, the gap between germline ends came to 6 bases. CDR1 and CDR2 from the germline V gene are SGHTA and FQGNSA. The CDR3 contains 14 residues. The CDR3 sequence is CASSLAGVYNEQFF. DNA for the CDR3: TGTGCCAGCAGCTTAGCGGGAGTCTACAATGAGCAGTTCTTC.

CDR3 bases: TGTGCCAGCAGCGAATTATCCGGGACAGGGGGCCGATACGAGCAGTACTTC. Protein: CASSELSGTGGRYEQYF. This sequence joins TRBV7-2 and TRBJ2-7; 12 bases are a match to TRBD1. The V segment lost 5 bases and the J segment 4 bases; nucleotides outside the gene matches: 12. Germline V gives CDR1 SGHTA, CDR2 FQGNSA. CDR3 length: 17 residues. The full variable domain, in which reference TRBV7-2 and TRBJ2-7 provide the parts outside the CDR3, is GAGVSQSPSNKVTEKGKDVELRCDPISGHTALYWYRQSLGQGLEFLIYFQGNSAPDKSGLPSDRFSAERTGGSVSTLTIQRTQQEDSAVYLCASSELSGTGGRYEQYFGPGTRLTVT.